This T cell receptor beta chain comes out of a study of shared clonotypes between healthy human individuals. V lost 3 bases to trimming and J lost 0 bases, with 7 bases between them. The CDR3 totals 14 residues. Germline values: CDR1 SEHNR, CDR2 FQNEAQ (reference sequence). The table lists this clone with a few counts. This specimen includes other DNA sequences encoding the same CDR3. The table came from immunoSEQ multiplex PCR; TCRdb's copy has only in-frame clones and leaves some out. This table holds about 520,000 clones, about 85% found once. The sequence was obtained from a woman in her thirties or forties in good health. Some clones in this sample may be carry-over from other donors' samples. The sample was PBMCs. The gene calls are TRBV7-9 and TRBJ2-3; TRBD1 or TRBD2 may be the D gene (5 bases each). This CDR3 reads CASSLGRSTDTQYF. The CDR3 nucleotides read TGTGCCAGCAGCTTGGGACGGAGCACAGATACGCAGTATTTT.